This T cell receptor (beta chain) was sequenced for a study of blood T cell repertoires in COVID-19. In the authors' methods: Reference gene primer amplification in the assay estimated nucleated cell counts. The table came from immunoSEQ multiplex PCR; TCRdb's copy has only in-frame clones and leaves some out. The V and J calls and the clone size are those of that table, but D and trimming were determined from the DNA. The data hold 300,000 to 400,000 clones, with approximately 89% observed a single time. Participant-reported clinical history was the basis for cohort assignment. Symptom resolution, clearance, or two negative PCRs marked donors in Cohort 3 as recovered. In germline, CDR1 is LGHDT, CDR2 YNNKEL (reference sequence). Losses at the gene ends were 4 bases for V and 7 bases for J; bases not matched to a gene: 4. CDR3 length: 14 amino acids.

The rearrangement links TRBV3-1 (or the pseudogene TRBV3-2) to TRBJ1-6, with 7 bases lining up with TRBD1. The TCR was taken from a young man who had recovered from COVID-19. Sequenced material: PBMCs or T cells enriched from blood (not recorded which). Written as DNA, the CDR3 is TGTGCCAGCAGCCCGGGACAGCCAAATTCACCCCTCCACTTT. Translated, it gives CASSPGQPNSPLHF.